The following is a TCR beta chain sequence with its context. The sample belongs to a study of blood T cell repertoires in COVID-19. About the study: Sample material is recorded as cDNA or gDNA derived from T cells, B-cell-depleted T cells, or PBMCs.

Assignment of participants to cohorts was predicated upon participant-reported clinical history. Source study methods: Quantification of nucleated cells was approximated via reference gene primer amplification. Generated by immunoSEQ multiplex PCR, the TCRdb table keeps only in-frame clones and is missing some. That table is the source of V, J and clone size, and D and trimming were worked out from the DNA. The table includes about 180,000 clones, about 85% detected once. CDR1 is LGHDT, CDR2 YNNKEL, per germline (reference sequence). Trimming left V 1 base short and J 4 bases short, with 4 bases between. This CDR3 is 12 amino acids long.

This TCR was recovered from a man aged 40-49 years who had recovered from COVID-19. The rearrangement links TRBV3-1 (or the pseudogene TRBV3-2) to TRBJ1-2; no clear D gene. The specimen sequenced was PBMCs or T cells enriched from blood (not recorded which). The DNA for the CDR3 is TGTGCCAGCAGCCAAGGGCCCTATGGCTACACCTTC. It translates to CASSQGPYGYTF.